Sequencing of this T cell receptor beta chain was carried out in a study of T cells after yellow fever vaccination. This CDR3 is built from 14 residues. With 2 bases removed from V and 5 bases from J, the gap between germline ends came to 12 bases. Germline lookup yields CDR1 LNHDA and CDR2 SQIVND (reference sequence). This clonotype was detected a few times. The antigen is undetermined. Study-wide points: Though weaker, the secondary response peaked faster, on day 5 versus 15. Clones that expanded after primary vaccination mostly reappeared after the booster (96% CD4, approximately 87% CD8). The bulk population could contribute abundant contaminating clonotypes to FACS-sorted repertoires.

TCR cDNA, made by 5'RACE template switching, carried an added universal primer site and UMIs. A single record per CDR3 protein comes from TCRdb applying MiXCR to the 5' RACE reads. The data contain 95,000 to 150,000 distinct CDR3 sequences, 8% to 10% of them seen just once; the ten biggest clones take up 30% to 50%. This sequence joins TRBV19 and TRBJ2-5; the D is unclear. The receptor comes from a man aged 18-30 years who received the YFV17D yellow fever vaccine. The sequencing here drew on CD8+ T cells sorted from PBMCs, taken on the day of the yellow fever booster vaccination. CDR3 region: CASSISEHRETQYF. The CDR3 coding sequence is TGTGCCAGTAGTATAAGTGAACATAGGGAGACCCAGTACTTC.